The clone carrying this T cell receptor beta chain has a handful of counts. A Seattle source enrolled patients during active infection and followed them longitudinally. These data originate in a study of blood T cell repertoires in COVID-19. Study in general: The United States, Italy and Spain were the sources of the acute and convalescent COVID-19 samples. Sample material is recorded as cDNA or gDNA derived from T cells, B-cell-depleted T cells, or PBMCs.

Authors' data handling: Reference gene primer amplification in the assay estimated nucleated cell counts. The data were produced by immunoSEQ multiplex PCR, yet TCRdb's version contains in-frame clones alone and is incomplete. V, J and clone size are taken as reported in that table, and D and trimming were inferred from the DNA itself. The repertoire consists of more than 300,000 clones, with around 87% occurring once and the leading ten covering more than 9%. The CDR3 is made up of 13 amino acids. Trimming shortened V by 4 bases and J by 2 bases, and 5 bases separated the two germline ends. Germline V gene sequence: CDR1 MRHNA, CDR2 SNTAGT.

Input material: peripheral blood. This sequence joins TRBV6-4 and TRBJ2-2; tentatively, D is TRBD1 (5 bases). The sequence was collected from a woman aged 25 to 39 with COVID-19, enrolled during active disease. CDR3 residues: CASSGGNTGELFF. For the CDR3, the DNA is TGTGCCAGCAGTGGGGGCAACACCGGGGAGCTGTTTTTT.